This T cell receptor (beta chain) was documented in a study of T cells after yellow fever vaccination. Broader study findings: It was a weaker secondary response, yet one that peaked faster, at day 5 versus 15.

A word on this clonotype: Its antigen is unidentified.

TCRdb itself ran the 5' RACE reads through MiXCR, one entry per CDR3 protein. The table lists around 600,000 distinct CDR3 sequences, roughly an eighth of them singletons, with under 15% in the top ten. V gave up 4 bases and J gave up 8 bases, with 11 bases separating them. This CDR3 is built from 11 residues. Per the germline V gene, CDR1 is SQVTM and CDR2 is ANQGSEA. This TCR came from a man aged 25-40 years who received the YFV17D yellow fever vaccine. Specimen: PBMCs, collected on the day of the yellow fever booster vaccination. The chain couples TRBV29-1 to TRBJ1-2; possibly TRBD1 for D (5 bases). CDR3 DNA sequence: TGCAGCGTTGGGGGGGGTTGGGGCTACACCTTC. Protein sequence: CSVGGGWGYTF. Using reference TRBV29-1 and TRBJ1-2 for the parts outside the CDR3, the full variable domain is SAVISQKPSRDICQRGTSLTIQCQVDSQVTMMFWYRQQPGQSLTLIATANQGSEATYESGFVIDKFPISRPNLTFSTLTVSNMSPEDSSIYLCSVGGGWGYTFGSGTRLTVV.